This is a list of T cell receptor beta chains from one sample in a study of blood T cells in healthy people across ages. TCRdb fed the 5' RACE reads into MiXCR, producing one record per CDR3 protein. In the table there are 550,000 to 650,000 distinct CDR3 sequences, about 25% of which are singletons. These data were also filed under a second study, of T cells of mothers and their children.

Sequenced: blood. Receptors originate from a boy between 2 and 10 years old in good health. Both conserved end residues are part of each CDR3.

TRBV6-5	TRBJ2-7	CASSSPFEGGDEQYF
TRBV20-1	TRBJ1-2	CSAARTGGTNYGYTF
TRBV3-1	.	CASSLKLPGLAHNEQFF
TRBV7-2	TRBJ2-1	CASSFQGGNEQFF
TRBV3-1	TRBJ2-5	CASSQDIGRAETQYF
TRBV15	TRBJ1-2	CATSREGGANYGYTF
TRBV5-6	TRBJ1-5	CASSLGRTQPQHF
TRBV12-3/TRBV12-4	TRBJ1-1	CASSLIGGLDTEAFF
TRBV27	TRBJ1-2	CASRGTGGRGYTF
TRBV5-1	TRBJ2-6	CASSPFSGANVLTF
TRBV6-6	TRBJ2-1	CASCFSSYNEQFF
TRBV9	TRBJ2-6	CASSVGMGVSGANVLTF
TRBV7-9	TRBJ1-1	CASSQGPKEINTEAFF
TRBV5-1	TRBJ2-5	CASSSKTGPRETQYF
TRBV11-2	TRBJ1-6	CASSYVAPGGGSPLHF
TRBV20-1	TRBJ1-2	CSARDRGLNYGYTF
TRBV12-3/TRBV12-4	TRBJ1-1	CASSQVGQGSFF
TRBV24-1	TRBJ2-1	CATSDRHSSEQFF
TRBV7-4	TRBJ2-5	CASSRPGQQETQYF
TRBV7-9	TRBJ2-5	CASSLGPLAGAPWAEQYF
TRBV13	TRBJ2-1	CASSSRDRAYNEQFF
TRBV30	TRBJ1-1	CAWRAQVLNTEAFF
TRBV6-2/TRBV6-3	TRBJ2-7	CASSYPTGQGLHEQYF
TRBV15	TRBJ2-4	CATSRGLGNIQYF
TRBV29-1	.	CSVLAKSSYEQYF
TRBV5-1	TRBJ2-1	CASAILAGDYNEQFF
TRBV18	TRBJ2-2	CASSAGLDTGELFF
TRBV27	TRBJ2-5	CASSWKTGGMETQYF
TRBV29-1	.	CSVNRDYEQFF
TRBV27	TRBJ2-6	CASSLSVVRGTGANVLTF
TRBV14	TRBJ2-5	CASSPDSGSFGQETQYF
TRBV6-5	TRBJ2-7	CASSYSARGYEQYF
TRBV6-5	TRBJ2-2	CASSYGDRDYTGELFF
TRBV7-8	TRBJ2-5	CASSPGGPLEETQYF
TRBV6-5	TRBJ2-7	CASSRRLAETSYEQYF
TRBV29-1	TRBJ2-1	CSVVSVSLYNEQFF
TRBV5-1	TRBJ2-7	CASSLSGGALVEQYF
TRBV19	TRBJ2-7	CASSSPPYEQYF
TRBV12-5	TRBJ2-1	CASGLYNEQFF